These T cell receptor beta chains were read from a single sample in a study of PD-L1 blockade in urothelial cancer. TCRdb's copy holds only in-frame clones and misses some; the assay was immunoSEQ multiplex PCR. The sample has about 37,000 clones, 82% seen once. The material sequenced was PBMCs, taken around atezolizumab (anti-PD-L1) treatment. The receptors were sampled from a man aged 60 to 69 with urothelial cancer. Each CDR3 is given with its conserved first and last residue. The D gene is left open where the match is weak. Only part of the rows carry a size: once, few, many, or a class if the clone is expanded.

D gene	V gene	J gene	clone size	CDR3 DNA	CDR3 protein
-	TRBV23-1	TRBJ2-7	-	TGCGCCAGCAGTCGGCGACAGCCCTCCTCCTACGAGCAGTACTTC	CASSRRQPSSYEQYF
-	TRBV2	TRBJ2-1	few	TGTGCCAGCAGTGAGTTAAATGAGCAGTTCTTC	CASSELNEQFF
-	TRBV28	TRBJ1-4	-	TGTGCCAGCAGTTTATCAGGGGATGAAAAACTGTTTTTT	CASSLSGDEKLFF
-	TRBV28	TRBJ1-6	-	TGTGCCACGCTCCGGGGGGGGAGTTCACCCCTCCACTTT	CATLRGGSSPLHF
-	TRBV6-5	TRBJ2-1	-	TGTGCCAGCAGTCCTAGACTTGCTGCCTACAATGAGCAGTTCTTC	CASSPRLAAYNEQFF
TRBD2	TRBV7-6	TRBJ2-3	once	TGTGCCAGCAGGCCGGGGGAGGGCCAAGGCACAGATACGCAGTATTTT	CASRPGEGQGTDTQYF
TRBD1	TRBV19	TRBJ2-3	once	TGTGCCAGTAGTATGGCAGGGGGAAGCACAGATACGCAGTATTTT	CASSMAGGSTDTQYF
TRBD1	TRBV5-5	TRBJ1-2	-	TGTGCCAGCAGCGAAACAGGGGGCTATGGCTACACCTTC	CASSETGGYGYTF
TRBD1	TRBV25-1	TRBJ2-7	few	TGTGCCAGCAGTGTAACAGGGGGCCGGGAGCAGTACTTC	CASSVTGGREQYF
-	TRBV2	TRBJ1-2	-	TGTGCCACTTGGAACCTGGGGAGGTATGGCTACACCTTC	CATWNLGRYGYTF
-	TRBV2	TRBJ2-2	-	TGTGCCAGCGGCAACCGAAACACCGGGGAGCTGTTTTTT	CASGNRNTGELFF
-	TRBV6-5	TRBJ1-1	-	TGTGCCAGCAGTAGCAGGGACACTGAAGCTTTCTTT	CASSSRDTEAFF
-	TRBV2	TRBJ1-6	few	TGTGCCAGCAGTGAGGGGGGTTCCTATAATTCACCCCTCCACTTT	CASSEGGSYNSPLHF
-	TRBV28	TRBJ1-2	-	TGTGCCAGCAGTTTATCAGGGGATGGCTACACCTTC	CASSLSGDGYTF
-	TRBV28	TRBJ2-7	-	TGTGCCAGCAGCGACAGAGGCTCCTACGAGCAGTACTTC	CASSDRGSYEQYF
TRBD1	TRBV28	TRBJ1-5	-	TGTGCCAGCAGTGGGACAGGGGTCAATCAGCCCCAGCATTTT	CASSGTGVNQPQHF
-	TRBV6-1	TRBJ1-5	-	TGTGCCAGCAGTGTGGAGTGGAATCAGCCCCAGCATTTT	CASSVEWNQPQHF
TRBD1	TRBV7-3	TRBJ2-7	-	TGTGCCAGCAGCTTGGGACAGGGTAACTACGAGCAGTACTTC	CASSLGQGNYEQYF
TRBD1	TRBV6-1	TRBJ1-5	-	TGTGCCAGCAGTGCCTCTTCCGGGACAGGGGCCGATCAGCCCCAGCATTTT	CASSASSGTGADQPQHF
-	TRBV2	TRBJ2-2	-	TGTGCCAGCAGCCGGGACAAGAACACCGGGGAGCTGTTTTTT	CASSRDKNTGELFF
TRBD1	TRBV5-5	TRBJ2-7	-	TGTGCCAGCAGCCTCCGAGGGGACAGGGCCTTGGGCGAGCAGTACTTC	CASSLRGDRALGEQYF
-	TRBV11-1	TRBJ1-4	-	TGTGCCAGCAGCCCATCGACAGCAACTAATGAAAAACTGTTTTTT	CASSPSTATNEKLFF
-	TRBV30	TRBJ2-5	-	TGTGCCTGGAGTTTAGGCGGGGGCGAAGAGACCCAGTACTTC	CAWSLGGGEETQYF
TRBD2	TRBV5-1	TRBJ2-3	-	TGCGCCAGCAGCGCCGGGGGGGCCGGCACAGATACGCAGTATTTT	CASSAGGAGTDTQYF
TRBD1	TRBV5-1	TRBJ2-3	once	TGCGCCAGCTTAAAGTCTGGGACAGGGGGCACAGATACGCAGTATTTT	CASLKSGTGGTDTQYF
TRBD1	TRBV28	TRBJ1-2	-	TGTGCCAGCAGTTTATCAGGGGGTCAGGGCTACACCTTC	CASSLSGGQGYTF
-	TRBV5-1	TRBJ1-2	-	TGCGCCAGCAGCTCGGACTTGGAAGGCACTAACTATGGCTACACCTTC	CASSSDLEGTNYGYTF
TRBD1	TRBV10-3	TRBJ2-5	once	TGTGCCATCAGTGAGTCGACGGGACAGGCAGCGACCCAGTACTTC	CAISESTGQAATQYF
TRBD1	TRBV18	TRBJ1-6	-	TGTGCCAGCTCACGAATAGCGGGACAGGGCGATAATTCACCCCTCCACTTT	CASSRIAGQGDNSPLHF
-	TRBV7-3	TRBJ1-2	-	TGTGCCAGCAGCTTGCAAAGGGGCTATGGCTACACCTTC	CASSLQRGYGYTF
-	TRBV27	TRBJ2-3	-	TGTGCCAGCAGTCCCCCCGCGGGGCATACGCAGTATTTT	CASSPPAGHTQYF
-	TRBV19	TRBJ1-2	-	TGTGCCAGTAGTTCACCACGGGGTCTCGCCTATGGCTACACCTTC	CASSSPRGLAYGYTF
-	TRBV29-1	TRBJ1-1	few	TGCAGCGCTCCTTCGGGTAGGAACACTGAAGCTTTCTTT	CSAPSGRNTEAFF
-	TRBV28	TRBJ2-5	-	TGTGCCAGCACCCCAAGCACCGGACTGGGCGAGACCCAGTACTTC	CASTPSTGLGETQYF
-	TRBV4-2	TRBJ1-4	-	TGTGCCAGCAGCCAAGAGAGAGAAAAACTGTTTTTT	CASSQEREKLFF